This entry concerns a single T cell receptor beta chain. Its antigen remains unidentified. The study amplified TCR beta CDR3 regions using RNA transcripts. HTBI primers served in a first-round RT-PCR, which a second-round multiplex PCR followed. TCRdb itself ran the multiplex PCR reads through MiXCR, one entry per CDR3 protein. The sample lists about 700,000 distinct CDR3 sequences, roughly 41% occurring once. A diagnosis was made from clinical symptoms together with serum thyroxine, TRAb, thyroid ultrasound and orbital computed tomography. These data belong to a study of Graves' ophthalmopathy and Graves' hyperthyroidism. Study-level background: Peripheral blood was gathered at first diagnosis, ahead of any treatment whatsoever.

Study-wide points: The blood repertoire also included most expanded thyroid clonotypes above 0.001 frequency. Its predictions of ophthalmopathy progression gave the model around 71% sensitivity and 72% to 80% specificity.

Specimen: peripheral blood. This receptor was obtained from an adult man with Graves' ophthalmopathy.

The CDR3 spells CASSEALTGSLGYTF. The CDR3 DNA is TGCGCCAGCAGTGAAGCGCTAACGGGGTCTCTTGGCTACACCTTC. This sequence joins TRBV10-2 and TRBJ1-2; D remains ambiguous. Germline V lookup: CDR1 WSHSY, CDR2 SAAADI. Trimming stripped 3 bases from V and 7 bases from J, with 18 bases between. There are 15 residues in the CDR3.